A selection of T cell receptor beta chains follows, all from one sample in a study of T-cell reconstitution after alpha-beta-depleted transplantation in children. In TCRdb, the PCR reads were re-called with MiXCR into one record per CDR3 protein. Of hundreds of thousands of distinct CDR3 sequences listed, approximately 12% were seen once; the top ten hold about 6%. The sequenced sample was PBMCs from the stem cell graft donor, obtained from the stem cell graft. The receptor source for this set is a human donor who donated a stem cell graft to a child with combined immunodeficiency. Both conserved end residues are part of each CDR3. Size is omitted from some rows. Given values are once, few, many or a class for expanded clones.

V | length | size | CDR3
TRBV10-3 | 13 | few | CAISESRTVEAFF
TRBV12-3/TRBV12-4 | 12 | - | CASSLRSHEQFF
TRBV6-2/TRBV6-3 | 14 | - | CASSYSNDQETQYF
TRBV7-2 | 15 | - | CASSLVAGGPETQYF
TRBV10-3 | 18 | - | CAISGSPQAGSMNTEAFF
TRBV5-1 | 15 | - | CASSLDPDPNTEAFF
TRBV25-1 | 14 | few | CASSETGGRYGYTF
TRBV9 | 14 | few | CASSVSGARSTQYF
TRBV25-1 | 12 | few | CASSGLGNEQFF
TRBV6-1 | 13 | many | CASSETETGELFF
TRBV30 | 12 | - | CAWSVLDEKLFF
TRBV20-1 | 16 | - | CSASAIWRESTDTQYF
TRBV12-3/TRBV12-4 | 13 | few | CASSPIEFNEQFF
TRBV12-3/TRBV12-4 | 16 | many | CASSPWTSGRAGEQFF
TRBV28 | 13 | many | CASSLDSAVGYTF
TRBV19 | 16 | - | CASSGESGHLFGELFF
TRBV5-1 | 16 | - | CASSLVGQVTYNEQFF
TRBV12-3/TRBV12-4 | 15 | many | CASSSRTSVYNEQFF
TRBV3-1 | 16 | - | CASSQGPGERDNEQFF
TRBV30 | 12 | - | CACPRGFGELFF
TRBV5-1 | 17 | few | CASSLDRGLSGANVLTF
TRBV7-8 | 15 | - | CASSWVPGPTYGYTF
TRBV10-3 | 13 | - | CAIGGQEKEKLFF
TRBV12-3/TRBV12-4 | 12 | many | CASSQSSYEQYF
TRBV12-3/TRBV12-4 | 14 | many | CASSSTDRRKTQYF
TRBV4-3 | 17 | many | CASSQDILGPSTDTQYF
TRBV3-1 | 13 | - | CASSRYNTGELFF
TRBV12-3/TRBV12-4 | 13 | few | CASSTRWTDTQYF